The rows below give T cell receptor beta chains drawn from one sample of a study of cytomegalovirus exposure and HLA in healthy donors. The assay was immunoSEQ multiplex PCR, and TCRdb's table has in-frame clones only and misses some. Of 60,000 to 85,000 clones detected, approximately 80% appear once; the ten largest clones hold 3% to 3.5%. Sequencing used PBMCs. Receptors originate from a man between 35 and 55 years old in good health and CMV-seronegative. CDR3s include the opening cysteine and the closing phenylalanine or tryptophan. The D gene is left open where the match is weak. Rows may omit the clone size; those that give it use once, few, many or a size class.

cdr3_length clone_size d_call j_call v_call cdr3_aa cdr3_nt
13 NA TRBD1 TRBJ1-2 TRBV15 CATSRDLGGGYTF TGTGCCACCAGCAGAGATTTAGGGGGCGGCTACACCTTC
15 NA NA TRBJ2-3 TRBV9 CASSRRGRRTDTQYF TGTGCCAGCAGCAGGCGGGGTAGGCGCACAGATACGCAGTATTTT
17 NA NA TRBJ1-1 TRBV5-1 CASSLGAAPGMNTEAFF TGCGCCAGCAGCTTGGGGGCAGCGCCAGGGATGAACACTGAAGCTTTCTTT
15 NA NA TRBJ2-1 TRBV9 CASSVDGDWSNEQFF TGTGCCAGCAGCGTAGATGGGGACTGGAGCAATGAGCAGTTCTTC
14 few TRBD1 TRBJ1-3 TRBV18 CASSQPGGGNTIYF TGTGCCAGCTCACAACCAGGGGGCGGAAACACCATATATTTT
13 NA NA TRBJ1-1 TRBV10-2 CASSHPGETEAFF TGCGCCAGCAGCCATCCAGGGGAGACTGAAGCTTTCTTT
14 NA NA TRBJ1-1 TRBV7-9 CSSSSTPGQGEAFF TGTTCCAGCAGCTCGACCCCAGGGCAAGGTGAAGCTTTCTTT
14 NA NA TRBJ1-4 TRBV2 CASRWTFTNEKLFF TGTGCCAGCAGATGGACATTCACTAATGAAAAACTGTTTTTT
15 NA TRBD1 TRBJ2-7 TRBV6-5 CASSYGQGARYEQYF TGTGCCAGCAGTTACGGACAGGGGGCGCGCTACGAGCAGTACTTC
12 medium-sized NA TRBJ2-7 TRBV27 CASSLTGGEQYF TGTGCCAGCAGTCTTACAGGCGGCGAGCAGTACTTC
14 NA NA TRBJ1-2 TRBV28 CASSLLQVNYGYTF TGTGCCAGCAGTTTATTGCAGGTTAACTATGGCTACACCTTC
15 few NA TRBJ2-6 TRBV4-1 CASSQARAGANVLTF TGCGCCAGCAGCCAAGCCAGGGCTGGGGCCAACGTCCTGACTTTC
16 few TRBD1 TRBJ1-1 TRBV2 CASRRDRGPGNTEAFF TGTGCCAGCAGGCGGGACAGGGGGCCCGGGAACACTGAAGCTTTCTTT
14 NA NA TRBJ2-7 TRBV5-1 CASSFQGDLDEQYF TGCGCCAGCAGCTTTCAGGGCGACCTTGACGAGCAGTACTTC
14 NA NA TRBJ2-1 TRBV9 CASNTGDSYNEQFF TGTGCCAGCAACACCGGGGACTCCTACAATGAGCAGTTCTTC
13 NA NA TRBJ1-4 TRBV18 CASSPPHGEKLFF TGTGCCAGCTCACCGCCCCACGGTGAAAAACTGTTTTTT
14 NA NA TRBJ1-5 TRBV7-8 CASSLEQVRQPQHF TGTGCCAGCAGCTTAGAACAGGTCCGGCAGCCCCAGCATTTT
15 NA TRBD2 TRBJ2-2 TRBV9 CASTLAGGNTGELFF TGTGCCAGCACCCTAGCGGGGGGGAACACCGGGGAGCTGTTTTTT